A single sample is the source of the 23 T cell receptor beta chains below, sequenced in a study of blood T cell repertoires in COVID-19. TCRdb's table, derived via immunoSEQ multiplex PCR, lists solely in-frame clones and lacks some. This sample has around 220,000 clones, with roughly 84% found just once. The sequencing input was peripheral blood. These receptors came from a man aged 40-50 years with active or convalescent COVID-19.

The rearrangement joins TRBV6-5 to TRBJ1-1, with D unresolved. Germline assignment: CDR1 MNHEY and CDR2 SVGAGI. This CDR3 is built from 13 residues. Trimming took off 5 bases at V and 1 base at J, with 8 bases between the two ends. CDR3 amino acids: CASSLVRNTEAFF. The CDR3, as DNA: TGTGCCAGCAGTCTAGTCCGGAACACTGAAGCTTTCTTT.

V gene TRBV3-1 (or the pseudogene TRBV3-2) combines with J gene TRBJ2-2; 8 positions match TRBD1. J lost 6 bases, V lost 5 bases, and 5 bases had no gene match. The CDR3 contains 14 residues. Germline V lookup: CDR1 LGHDT, CDR2 YNNKEL (reference sequence). As DNA, the CDR3 is TGTGCCAGCAGCTGGACAGGGTCATCCGGGGAGCTGTTTTTT. This translates into CASSWTGSSGELFF.

V and J are TRBV5-1 and TRBJ2-7; TRBD2 matches at 8 bases. The CDR3 is 16 residues long. Looked up from germline, CDR1 is SGHRS and CDR2 is YFSETQ. V lost 3 bases, J lost 6 bases, and 14 bases stayed unmatched. Here the CDR3 DNA reads TGCGCCAGCAGCTCGCCCCAAGCGGGGGAATTACGCGAGCAGTACTTC. This translates into CASSSPQAGELREQYF.

The chain uses TRBV6-5 and TRBJ2-3, with D possibly TRBD2 on 6 matching bases. Looked up from germline, CDR1 is MNHEY and CDR2 is SVGAGI. The CDR3 is made up of 14 amino acids. V lost 5 bases and J 3 bases, leaving 12 bases between the germline ends. CDR3 nucleotides: TGTGCCAGCAGTCCTGGGACTGCTACAGATACGCAGTATTTT. Its translation: CASSPGTATDTQYF.

The table lists this clone with a few counts. The genes are TRBV30 and TRBJ1-6, with D unclear. With 3 bases removed from V and 6 bases from J, the gap between germline ends came to 9 bases. From germline, CDR1 is GTSNPN and CDR2 SVGIG (reference sequence). The CDR3 is 13 amino acids. The CDR3 region has the DNA TGTGCCTGGAGCCGTTCTGTTAATTCACCCCTCCACTTT. Amino acids: CAWSRSVNSPLHF.

The chain combines TRBV11-3 with TRBJ1-5; 8 bases are shared with TRBD1. The germline V gene encodes CDR1 SGHNT and CDR2 YENEEA. The CDR3 has 14 residues. V dropped 6 bases and J dropped 5; count of bases not matched to a gene: 6. The CDR3 DNA reads as TGTGCCAGCAGTACTGGACAGGGCGATCAGCCCCAGCATTTT. Its protein product is CASSTGQGDQPQHF.

V usage is TRBV5-4 and J usage is TRBJ1-1; D possibly corresponds to TRBD1 (5 bases). The germline V gene has CDR1 SGHNT and CDR2 YYREEE (reference sequence). The CDR3 is 16 residues long. Trimming took 2 bases from V and 7 from J, leaving 21 bases between them. The CDR3 sequence is CASSFSGVTLGGEAFF. In nucleotides, the CDR3 is TGTGCCAGCAGCTTTTCGGGAGTTACACTTGGGGGTGAAGCTTTCTTT.

The V and J genes are TRBV7-8 and TRBJ2-3; TRBD1 agrees at 7 bases. This CDR3 has 15 residues. V shed 5 bases and J 0 bases; nucleotides not matched to a gene: 5. Germline CDR1 reads SGHVS; CDR2 reads FQNEAQ. For the CDR3, the DNA is TGTGCCAGCAGCCCCCGGACAGGAAGCACAGATACGCAGTATTTT. It yields the protein CASSPRTGSTDTQYF.

V usage is TRBV24-1 and J usage is TRBJ1-2; 9 positions agree with TRBD1. Germline V gene lookup returns CDR1 KGHDR and CDR2 SFDVKD. V was clipped by 4 bases and J by 8 bases; unmatched bases: 10. There are 15 residues in the CDR3. CDR3: CATSEPLRDRDGYTF. The CDR3 nucleotides read TGTGCCACCAGTGAACCTCTCCGGGACAGGGACGGCTACACCTTC.

The chain combines TRBV7-8 with TRBJ1-3; D uncertain. Trimming pared 5 bases from V and 2 bases from J, leaving 13 bases between. The CDR3 totals 15 residues. Germline assignment: CDR1 SGHVS and CDR2 FQNEAQ. The CDR3 protein is CASSRLAGTGNTIYF. In DNA, the CDR3 is TGTGCCAGCAGCCGCTTGGCGGGTACTGGAAACACCATATATTTT.

CDR3 sequence (DNA): TGTGCCAGCAGTTACCTATCGGGGTTCGAGGCTTTCTTT. Residues: CASSYLSGFEAFF. V is TRBV6-5 and J is TRBJ1-1, with no clear D. V was shortened by 2 bases and J by 11 bases, with 15 bases between the two germline ends. CDR3 size: 13 residues. Looked up from germline, CDR1 is MNHEY and CDR2 is SVGAGI.

J is TRBJ2-1 and V is TRBV19; 7 bases are a match to TRBD1. Trimming at V came to 3 bases and at J to 6 bases, leaving 5 bases not matched to a gene. The germline gives CDR1 LNHDA, CDR2 SQIVND (reference sequence). The CDR3 extends over 14 amino acids. CDR3: CASSMAGGPNEQFF. CDR3 sequence (DNA): TGTGCCAGTAGTATGGCAGGGGGTCCCAATGAGCAGTTCTTC.

This clone was detected only once. This sequence joins TRBV18 and TRBJ1-2, with 8 bases aligning to TRBD1. V was pared by 3 bases and J by 7 bases, with 10 bases of the junction left unmatched. The length of the CDR3 is 15 residues. Germline-derived CDR1 and CDR2 are KGHSH and LQKENI. This CDR3 reads CASSPGTGVLPGYTF. The CDR3 DNA follows: TGTGCCAGCTCACCCGGGACAGGAGTTCTTCCTGGCTACACCTTC.

The rearrangement uses TRBV6-5 and TRBJ1-2; D call uncertain. The germline V gene encodes CDR1 MNHEY and CDR2 SVGAGI. CDR3 length: 13 amino acids. V was clipped by 6 bases and J by 2 bases, with 10 bases between them. The CDR3 region is CASSWGDNYGYTF. CDR3 nucleotides: TGTGCCAGCAGCTGGGGAGACAACTATGGCTACACCTTC.

The chain uses TRBV7-8 and TRBJ2-7; 9 bases align to TRBD2. This CDR3 region has 14 residues. In germline, CDR1 is SGHVS, CDR2 FQNEAQ. The trim removed 5 bases at V and 3 bases at J, leaving 5 bases unmatched. The DNA of the CDR3 is TGTGCCAGCAGCCCCGGGACTAGCATCTACGAGCAGTACTTC. Translation: CASSPGTSIYEQYF.

V usage is TRBV29-1 and J usage is TRBJ1-4; D perhaps matches TRBD1 (6 bases). Germline V gene sequence: CDR1 SQVTM, CDR2 ANQGSEA. V was shortened by 7 bases and J by 8 bases, with 20 bases between the two germline ends. CDR3 length: 14 amino acids. The CDR3 coding sequence is TGCAGCGCCCGCTCGGGGGGGCGCTTAGAAAAACTGTTTTTT. It yields the protein CSARSGGRLEKLFF.

The chain is built from TRBV14 and TRBJ1-2; D gene unclear. Looked up from germline, CDR1 is SGHDN and CDR2 is FVKESK. CDR3 length: 12 amino acids. V dropped 4 bases and J dropped 14 bases, with 17 bases sitting between them. In nucleotides, the CDR3 is TGTGCCAGCAGCCTTCTAGGGAGACGGGTAACCTTC. It codes for CASSLLGRRVTF.

This chain joins TRBV28 and TRBJ2-3; tentatively, D is TRBD1 (5 bases). V was clipped by 1 base and J by 1 base, with 12 bases between them. Per the germline V gene, CDR1 is MDHEN and CDR2 is SYDVKM. CDR3 length: 16 residues. CDR3 sequence reads: CASSLFQGMGTDTQYF. For the CDR3, the DNA is TGTGCCAGCAGTTTATTCCAGGGAATGGGCACAGATACGCAGTATTTT. The variable domain in full, with the rest retrieved from reference TRBV28 and TRBJ2-3, is DVKVTQSSRYLVKRTGEKVFLECVQDMDHENMFWYRQDPGLGLRLIYFSYDVKMKEKGDIPEGYSVSREKKERFSLILESASTNQTSMYLCASSLFQGMGTDTQYFGPGTRLTVL.

In this sample, this clone turned up a few times. The rearrangement uses TRBV5-1 and TRBJ1-1, with D unresolved. V dropped 1 base and J dropped 4 bases, with 17 bases sitting between them. The CDR3 contains 16 residues. The germline V gene has CDR1 SGHRS and CDR2 YFSETQ. CDR3 sequence (DNA): TGCGCCAGCAGCTTGTTGGGTCCGGAGGTCGGCACTGAAGCTTTCTTT. As protein: CASSLLGPEVGTEAFF.

This clone was recorded a few times. This chain joins TRBV28 and TRBJ1-3; 7 bases are shared with TRBD1. Germline loops: CDR1 MDHEN, CDR2 SYDVKM. The length of the CDR3 is 17 residues. J gave up 0 bases and V 4 bases, and 9 bases lay outside the gene matches. In DNA form, the CDR3 reads TGTGCCAGCAGTTCCGCAGGGGGACCTATCTCTGGAAACACCATATATTTT. This encodes CASSSAGGPISGNTIYF. Variable domain in full (rest from reference TRBV28 and TRBJ1-3): DVKVTQSSRYLVKRTGEKVFLECVQDMDHENMFWYRQDPGLGLRLIYFSYDVKMKEKGDIPEGYSVSREKKERFSLILESASTNQTSMYLCASSSAGGPISGNTIYFGEGSWLTVV.

The V gene is TRBV7-2, the J gene TRBJ2-1; 7 bases are a match to TRBD2. This CDR3 has 16 amino acids. CDR1 and CDR2 (germline): SGHTA, FQGNSA. V shed 1 base and J 8 bases; nucleotides not matched to a gene: 11. The CDR3: CASSLGSSGYWDEQFF. The CDR3 DNA follows: TGTGCCAGCAGCTTAGGTAGTAGCGGGTACTGGGATGAGCAGTTCTTC.

Worth noting for this clone: The sample contains more than one DNA sequence encoding this CDR3. The chain joins TRBV9 to TRBJ2-7, with a weak D call TRBD2 (7 bases). Germline loops: CDR1 SGDLS, CDR2 YYNGEE. This CDR3 region has 14 residues. Between the trimmed V and J ends, which lost 0 bases and 1 base, there was a span of 8 bases. Written as DNA, the CDR3 is TGTGCCAGCAGCGTAGAGGGGGGGTCCTACGAGCAGTACTTC. It is translated as CASSVEGGSYEQYF.

This clone appeared a few times. The chain carries TRBV7-9 and TRBJ2-3; maybe TRBD2 (5 bases). V shed 1 base and J shed 2 bases, with 7 bases lying between them. The CDR3 is 14 amino acids. Germline values: CDR1 SEHNR, CDR2 FQNEAQ (reference sequence). CDR3 in amino acids: CASSLEGLTDTQYF. The CDR3 bases are TGTGCCAGCAGCTTAGAAGGACTCACAGATACGCAGTATTTT.